This entry lists 14 T cell receptor beta chains sequenced from one sample in a study of control samples from healthy donors and cancer patients. Method: immunoSEQ multiplex PCR; TCRdb's copy keeps in-frame clones and lacks some. Counted here are around 120,000 clones, 85% to 90% occurring once; the ten biggest clones make up 0.95% to 1.3%. The source material was PBMCs. These receptor sequences come from a woman in her forties or fifties with colorectal cancer.

CDR3 coding DNA: TGCGCCAGCAGAGGGGATTTCTCAGAGACCCAGTACTTC. Protein sequence: CASRGDFSETQYF. The V call is TRBV5-1, the J call TRBJ2-5, with D tentatively TRBD1 (5 bases). Trimming removed 5 bases at V and 4 bases at J, with 12 bases between. In germline, CDR1 is SGHRS, CDR2 YFSETQ. CDR3 length: 13 residues.

V usage is TRBV28 and J usage is TRBJ1-3, with 7 bases aligning to TRBD1. Trimming removed 4 bases from V and 2 bases from J; junction bases left unmatched: 8. There are 16 residues in the CDR3. Germline lookup yields CDR1 MDHEN and CDR2 SYDVKM. CDR3 sequence (DNA): TGTGCCAGCAGTTCAGATGACAGGGACACTGGAAACACCATATATTTT. Translated, it gives CASSSDDRDTGNTIYF.

V is TRBV28 and J is TRBJ1-2, with D unresolved. Germline V CDR1 and CDR2: MDHEN, SYDVKM. The CDR3 has 13 residues. Deletions cut 5 bases from V and 6 bases from J, with 13 bases between. Here the CDR3 DNA reads TGTGCCAGCAGTCCAACGGGGTTCGATGGCTACACCTTC. Translating gives CASSPTGFDGYTF.

This chain uses TRBV3-1 (or the pseudogene TRBV3-2) with TRBJ1-1, with D possibly being TRBD1 (6 bases). The germline CDR1 and CDR2 sequences are LGHDT and YNNKEL (reference sequence). The CDR3 is 13 amino acids. The V gene lost 5 bases and the J gene lost 4 bases, with 11 bases spanning the gap. CDR3 nucleotide sequence: TGTGCCAGCAGCGCACCCAGGGGCACTGAAGCTTTCTTT. This translates into CASSAPRGTEAFF.

The chain joins TRBV3-1 (or the pseudogene TRBV3-2) to TRBJ2-1, with 14 bases lining up with TRBD2. CDR3 length: 16 amino acids. CDR1 and CDR2 (germline): LGHDT, YNNKEL (reference sequence). Trimming at V came to 4 bases and at J to 3 bases, leaving 2 bases not matched to a gene. The CDR3 DNA sequence: TGTGCCAGCAGCCTTGGACTAGCGGGAGGCTACAATGAGCAGTTCTTC. Translated, it gives CASSLGLAGGYNEQFF.

J is TRBJ1-1 and V is TRBV4-2; D remains unclear. Germline CDR1 is LGHNA and CDR2 is YNFKEQ. The CDR3 consists of 13 residues. Trimming took off 5 bases at V and 4 bases at J, with 11 bases between the two ends. Written as DNA, the CDR3 is TGTGCCAGCAGCGCAAACAGCCTCACTGAAGCTTTCTTT. Amino acids: CASSANSLTEAFF.

The rearrangement uses TRBV19 and TRBJ2-3; 8 bases fit TRBD2. Germline loops: CDR1 LNHDA, CDR2 SQIVND (reference sequence). Trimming cost V 4 bases and J 12 bases; bases outside gene matches: 6. The CDR3 runs 12 residues. The CDR3 DNA is TGTGCCAGTAGTAGTCCAGCGGGGGCCCAGTATTTT. It codes for CASSSPAGAQYF.

The chain couples TRBV28 to TRBJ2-3; the D is unclear. Trimming stripped 8 bases from V and 3 bases from J, with 6 bases between. The germline CDR1 and CDR2 sequences are MDHEN and SYDVKM. The CDR3 runs 11 residues. The CDR3 sequence is CASFGTDTQYF. Written as DNA, the CDR3 is TGTGCCAGCTTCGGTACAGATACGCAGTATTTT.

This rearrangement joins TRBV21-1 to TRBJ2-3; the tabulated D call, TRBD2, remains unverified against the DNA. TRBV21-1 corresponds to a pseudogene. The CDR3 totals 16 residues. Here the CDR3 reads CASSKARTSRGDTQYF. For the CDR3, the DNA is TGTGCCAGCAGCAAAGCAAGGACTAGCAGGGGAGATACGCAGTATTTT.

The V gene is TRBV27, the J gene TRBJ1-2, with a weak D call TRBD1 (6 bases). The CDR3 length is 16 residues. V lost 5 bases to trimming and J lost 5 bases, with 21 bases between them. Germline V gives CDR1 MNHEY, CDR2 SMNVEV (reference sequence). The CDR3 spells CASSPKPVTGFYGYTF. CDR3 DNA sequence: TGTGCCAGCAGTCCAAAACCCGTGACAGGATTTTATGGCTACACCTTC.

The chain is built from TRBV11-2 and TRBJ2-1, with D perhaps given as TRBD1 or TRBD2 (5 bases each). CDR1 and CDR2 from the germline V gene are SGHAT and FQNNGV. This CDR3 contains 18 residues. V lost 4 bases to trimming and J lost 2 bases, with 21 bases between them. CDR3 nucleotide sequence: TGTGCCAGCAGCTCCGCTACCCGCAGAGGGGTAGCCTACAATGAGCAGTTCTTC. The encoded protein is CASSSATRRGVAYNEQFF.

The chain recombines TRBV6-2 or TRBV6-3 with TRBJ2-7; D may correspond to TRBD1 or TRBD2 (6 bases each). V was pared by 6 bases and J by 3 bases, with 18 bases between. Germline CDR1 MNHEY, CDR2 SVGEGT. CDR3 length: 15 amino acids. CDR3 nucleotide sequence: TGTGCCAGCAGCAACCACCGGAGGGGGATCTACGAGCAGTACTTC. It translates to CASSNHRRGIYEQYF.

The chain recombines TRBV29-1 with TRBJ2-3; D may be TRBD2 (7 bases). Germline V lookup: CDR1 SQVTM, CDR2 ANQGSEA. This CDR3 has 16 residues. V was trimmed by 0 bases and J by 1 base, leaving 14 bases between them. In DNA, the CDR3 is TGCAGCGTTGAAGACCCGGGCGGGGGCGGCACAGATACGCAGTATTTT. It codes for CSVEDPGGGGTDTQYF.

The chain joins TRBV5-6 to TRBJ2-7; a possible D gene is TRBD1 (6 bases). Germline V gene data show CDR1 as SGHDT and CDR2 as YYEEEE. The V and J ends lost 5 bases and 0 bases respectively, with 15 bases between them. The CDR3 loop spans 15 amino acids. The CDR3 here is CASRGVDRSSYEQYF. The DNA for the CDR3 is TGTGCCAGCAGGGGGGTCGACAGGAGCTCCTACGAGCAGTACTTC.